This is a list of T cell receptor beta chains from one sample in a study of sequential checkpoint blockade in melanoma. TCRdb's table, derived via immunoSEQ multiplex PCR, lists solely in-frame clones and lacks some. The table includes around 9,900 clones, approximately 23% detected once. The sequenced sample was tumor tissue (inferred from file names), obtained from a patient given nivolumab and ipilimumab in sequence. The receptors stem from a human donor with melanoma. CDR3s include the opening cysteine and the closing phenylalanine or tryptophan. The D gene is left open where the match is weak. The size entry is marked missing in some rows and otherwise reads once, few, many or a size class.

CDR3,DNA,size,D,V,J
CASSLRPGDSPANEQFF,TGTGCCAGCAGCTTAAGGCCAGGGGACTCCCCGGCCAATGAGCAGTTCTTC,-,-,TRBV11-3,TRBJ2-1
CASSLFGPDTQYF,TGTGCCAGCAGTTTATTCGGGCCAGATACGCAGTATTTT,-,-,TRBV28,TRBJ2-3
CASSMFALSGQPQHF,TGTGCCAGTAGTATGTTTGCTCTGTCGGGTCAGCCCCAGCATTTT,-,-,TRBV19,TRBJ1-5
CASSVQIPGASASDTQYF,TGTGCCAGCAGCGTACAAATTCCGGGGGCTAGCGCGTCAGATACGCAGTATTTT,-,-,TRBV9,TRBJ2-3
CASSLSAVAKNIQYF,TGCGCCAGCAGCTTGTCGGCGGTAGCCAAAAACATTCAGTACTTC,-,-,TRBV5-1,TRBJ2-4
CASSYSEGIGYFGYTF,TGTGCCAGCAGTTACTCGGAGGGAATTGGGTATTTTGGCTACACCTTC,many,-,TRBV6-8,TRBJ1-2
CAISKTGMANTGELFF,TGTGCCATCAGCAAGACAGGGATGGCGAACACCGGGGAGCTGTTTTTT,few,TRBD1,TRBV6-8,TRBJ2-2
CATLLGGMLSGANVLTF,TGTGCCACCCTCCTAGGAGGTATGCTCTCTGGGGCCAACGTCCTGACTTTC,many,-,TRBV28,TRBJ2-6
CASSGPHSGNTIYF,TGTGCCAGCAGCGGCCCTCACTCTGGAAACACCATATATTTT,few,-,TRBV9,TRBJ1-3
CASSPLLDFYNEQFF,TGTGCCAGCAGCCCCCTCCTCGACTTTTACAATGAGCAGTTCTTC,few,-,TRBV6-8,TRBJ2-1
CASSDRGGLNEKLFF,TGTGCCAGCAGTGATCGCGGAGGGCTTAATGAAAAACTGTTTTTT,many,-,TRBV9,TRBJ1-4
CASSADRGMNGETQYF,TGTGCCAGCAGCGCGGACAGGGGGATGAATGGAGAGACCCAGTACTTC,few,TRBD1,TRBV9,TRBJ2-5
CASSIDLATNEKLFF,TGTGCCAGCAGCATCGACCTTGCAACTAATGAAAAACTGTTTTTT,few,-,TRBV11-3,TRBJ1-4
CASMTPTNEKLFF,TGTGCCAGTATGACACCAACTAATGAAAAACTGTTTTTT,-,-,TRBV19,TRBJ1-4
CASSLSGSNYGYTF,TGTGCCAGCAGTTTATCGGGGTCTAACTATGGCTACACCTTC,few,-,TRBV28,TRBJ1-2
CASSLSDGRYGYTF,TGTGCCAGCAGTTTGTCCGACGGACGGTATGGCTACACCTTC,medium-sized,-,TRBV28,TRBJ1-2
CASTGTRREQYF,TGTGCCAGCACCGGGACCCGGAGGGAGCAGTACTTC,-,-,TRBV6-8,TRBJ2-7
CASTRYVGGDTGELFF,TGCGCCAGCACCCGATATGTGGGGGGCGACACCGGGGAGCTGTTTTTT,-,-,TRBV5-1,TRBJ2-2
CAWSVWGTGAKEETQYF,TGTGCCTGGAGTGTATGGGGGACAGGGGCCAAGGAAGAGACCCAGTACTTC,-,TRBD1,TRBV30,TRBJ2-5
CASSLENPYNEQFF,TGTGCCAGCAGCTTAGAGAACCCGTACAATGAGCAGTTCTTC,-,-,TRBV11-3,TRBJ2-1
CASSLTGQGSGGEKLFF,TGCGCCAGCAGCTTGACGGGACAGGGAAGTGGAGGTGAAAAACTGTTTTTT,-,TRBD1,TRBV5-1,TRBJ1-4
CAISEEDRGPYGYTF,TGTGCCATCAGTGAAGAAGACAGGGGACCGTATGGCTACACCTTC,few,TRBD1,TRBV6-1,TRBJ1-2
CASSKYTGELFF,TGTGCCAGCAGTAAATACACCGGGGAGCTGTTTTTT,many,-,TRBV6-8,TRBJ2-2
CASSFSGGIEETQYF,TGCGCCAGCAGCTTCAGCGGGGGTATTGAAGAGACCCAGTACTTC,-,TRBD2,TRBV5-1,TRBJ2-5
CASSPGGGGFTDTQYF,TGTGCCAGCAGCCCCGGCGGCGGGGGATTCACAGATACGCAGTATTTT,many,TRBD2,TRBV9,TRBJ2-3
CASSYSTPRIAGGAQNEQFF,TGTGCCAGCAGTTACTCGACCCCCCGAATAGCGGGGGGGGCTCAAAATGAGCAGTTCTTC,many,TRBD2,TRBV6-8,TRBJ2-1
CASSLQGVATEAFF,TGTGCCAGTAGTTTACAGGGGGTGGCCACTGAAGCTTTCTTT,few,TRBD1,TRBV19,TRBJ1-1
CASHSGGPINEQFF,TGCGCCAGCCATAGCGGGGGGCCCATAAATGAGCAGTTCTTC,-,TRBD2,TRBV5-1,TRBJ2-1